Shown below are 30 T cell receptor beta chains from a single sample sequenced in a study of T cell repertoires in cytomegalovirus infection. TCRdb reprocessed the reads with MiXCR, giving one entry per CDR3 protein. This sample has 680,000 or so distinct CDR3 sequences, with around 31% found just once. Antigens of these TCRs are unknown. The source material was cultured PBMCs, sampled from culture after CMV antigen stimulation. Receptors originate from a human donor in good health (CMV status not recorded). Some clones in this sample may be carry-over from other donors' samples.

CDR3 in amino acids: CASSQNAGTGASRETQYF. CDR3 nucleotides: TGCGCCAGCAGCCAGAACGCCGGGACAGGGGCCTCCCGGGAGACCCAGTACTTC. The chain couples TRBV4-1 to TRBJ2-5; 10 bases map to TRBD1. The length of the CDR3 is 18 residues. Germline CDR1 is MGHRA and CDR2 is YSYEKL. J gave up 5 bases and V 3 bases, and 15 bases lay outside the gene matches.

The chain joins TRBV4-1 to TRBJ1-2; possible D gene TRBD1, 6 bases. CDR3 size: 13 residues. Trimming pared 8 bases from V and 2 bases from J, leaving 12 bases between. Germline V gives CDR1 MGHRA, CDR2 YSYEKL. The CDR3 loop reads CASGSRGNYGYTF. In DNA form, the CDR3 reads TGCGCCAGCGGAAGCAGGGGAAACTATGGCTACACCTTC.

This clonotype has more than one count but fewer than ten. The chain employs TRBV4-1 and TRBJ1-2; no clear D. Looked up from germline, CDR1 is MGHRA and CDR2 is YSYEKL. Trimming stripped 1 base from V and 7 bases from J, with 7 bases between. This CDR3 region has 12 residues. The CDR3 region is CASSQGTVGYTF. The CDR3 DNA sequence: TGCGCCAGCAGCCAAGGGACGGTTGGCTACACCTTC.

The V and J genes are TRBV7-9 and TRBJ2-4, with D possibly TRBD2 on 5 matching bases. The CDR3 totals 13 residues. Trimming took off 3 bases at V and 8 bases at J, with 11 bases between the two ends. The germline CDR1 and CDR2 sequences are SEHNR and FQNEAQ (reference sequence). CDR3 region: CASSFDGLDIQYF. The CDR3 bases are TGTGCCAGCAGCTTCGACGGACTCGACATTCAGTACTTC.

The chain carries TRBV28 and TRBJ1-6; a weak D match, TRBD1 (5 bases). The germline gives CDR1 MDHEN, CDR2 SYDVKM. The V gene lost 5 bases and the J gene lost 11 bases, with 13 bases spanning the gap. This CDR3 has 13 residues. The CDR3 loop reads CASSDGAQPPLHF. The CDR3 DNA sequence: TGTGCCAGCAGTGATGGGGCTCAGCCACCCCTCCACTTT.

The chain has TRBV20-1 and TRBJ2-5, with D tentatively TRBD1 or TRBD2 (5 bases each). Per the germline V gene, CDR1 is DFQATT and CDR2 is SNEGSKA (reference sequence). Between the trimmed V and J ends, which lost 5 bases and 4 bases, there was a span of 26 bases. The CDR3 runs to 17 residues. CDR3 residues: CSAGGWGSRVATETQYF. DNA for the CDR3: TGCAGTGCTGGGGGATGGGGGAGTAGGGTTGCGACAGAGACCCAGTACTTC.

The V gene is TRBV2, the J gene TRBJ1-1; D not certain. V was pared by 8 bases and J by 1 base, with 11 bases between. The germline V gene encodes CDR1 SNHLY and CDR2 FYNNEI. The CDR3 is 13 amino acids. CDR3 in amino acids: CASVGRGNTEAFF. The CDR3, as DNA: TGTGCCAGCGTTGGACGGGGGAACACTGAAGCTTTCTTT.

The chain employs TRBV7-9 and TRBJ2-3, with 7 bases aligning to TRBD2. V was clipped by 6 bases and J by 14 bases; unmatched bases: 14. CDR1 and CDR2 (germline): SEHNR, FQNEAQ (reference sequence). The CDR3 covers 13 residues. For the CDR3, the DNA is TGTGCCAGCAGGGAAGGGACTATGGAGAGGGTGTATTTT. It is translated as CASREGTMERVYF.

This clonotype was counted only a few times. This chain uses TRBV5-6 with TRBJ1-6; 9 bases are shared with TRBD1. Germline CDR1 reads SGHDT; CDR2 reads YYEEEE. The CDR3 covers 16 residues. With 4 bases clipped from V and 6 bases from J, the junction kept 8 bases outside the gene matches. CDR3 sequence: CASSHPRDRVNSPLHF. The CDR3 coding sequence is TGTGCCAGCAGCCACCCCCGGGACAGGGTTAATTCACCCCTCCACTTT.

This clonotype has a handful of counts. V is TRBV2 and J is TRBJ1-5; TRBD1 agrees at 7 bases. The CDR3 covers 14 residues. CDR1 is SNHLY, CDR2 FYNNEI, per germline. J was trimmed by 6 bases and V by 4 bases; bases with no gene match: 6. CDR3 bases: TGTGCCAGCAGTGTAGACAGGGACGGTCAGCCCCAGCATTTT. Translating it yields CASSVDRDGQPQHF.

This chain links TRBV4-1 with TRBJ1-3; D unresolved. The germline V gene encodes CDR1 MGHRA and CDR2 YSYEKL. This CDR3 has 15 residues. V was clipped by 3 bases and J by 2 bases, with 11 bases between them. The CDR3 DNA reads TGCGCCAGCAGCCAGGTCGCGGGGACTGGAAACACCATATATTTT. Protein: CASSQVAGTGNTIYF.

The rearrangement links TRBV2 to TRBJ1-4; D is possibly TRBD1 (6 bases). The CDR3 is 13 amino acids. CDR1 and CDR2 from the germline V gene are SNHLY and FYNNEI. V lost 7 bases and J lost 7, with 13 bases in between. The CDR3 nucleotides read TGTGCCAGCACCAAAGGACAGCTTGAAAAACTGTTTTTT. Protein sequence: CASTKGQLEKLFF.

CDR3 sequence reads: CSAGGQINYEQYF. In DNA form, the CDR3 reads TGCAGTGCCGGGGGACAGATAAACTACGAGCAGTACTTC. This chain links TRBV20-1 with TRBJ2-7; TRBD1 is a possible D gene (7 bases). The CDR3 runs 13 residues. Trimming took off 6 bases at V and 3 bases at J, with 15 bases between the two ends. Germline CDR1 DFQATT, CDR2 SNEGSKA (reference sequence).

This clonotype was observed a handful of times. This chain connects TRBV7-2 to TRBJ2-3, with 11 bases that match TRBD2. V lost 4 bases and J lost 4; bases outside the gene matches: 4. In germline, CDR1 is SGHTA, CDR2 FQGNSA. The CDR3 extends over 15 amino acids. CDR3 coding DNA: TGTGCCAGCAGCTCTAGCGGGAGGACATCAGATACGCAGTATTTT. This gives the protein CASSSSGRTSDTQYF.

This clonotype was recorded a few times. The chain is built from TRBV11-2 and TRBJ2-7; D is uncertain. From germline, CDR1 is SGHAT and CDR2 FQNNGV. Between the trimmed V and J ends, which lost 6 bases and 2 bases, there was a span of 14 bases. This CDR3 is built from 14 residues. CDR3 sequence (DNA): TGTGCCAGCAGACCCTTTTGGTCCACCTACGAGCAGTACTTC. This gives the protein CASRPFWSTYEQYF.

This clonotype has more than one count but fewer than ten. The chain uses TRBV7-9 and TRBJ1-3; 7 positions match TRBD1. The V gene's germline CDR1 is SEHNR and CDR2 FQNEAQ (reference sequence). Germline trimming cut 2 bases from V and 9 bases from J; bases unmatched to any gene: 1. This CDR3 is built from 12 residues. The CDR3 DNA sequence: TGTGCCAGCAGCTTATCAGGGGGCACCATATATTTT. Amino acids: CASSLSGGTIYF.

V usage is TRBV2 and J usage is TRBJ1-6, with D unresolved. Between the trimmed V and J ends, which lost 5 bases and 9 bases, there was a span of 14 bases. The CDR3 is 14 amino acids. Looked up from germline, CDR1 is SNHLY and CDR2 is FYNNEI. The CDR3 nucleotides are TGTGCCAGCAGTCGACGGCAAGAGACTTCACCCCTCCACTTT. It translates to CASSRRQETSPLHF.

The table lists this clonotype with a few counts. The genes are TRBV7-2 and TRBJ2-7; D possibly corresponds to TRBD2 (5 bases). Looked up from germline, CDR1 is SGHTA and CDR2 is FQGNSA. This CDR3 spans 11 amino acids. Trimming removed 8 bases at V and 6 bases at J, with 11 bases between. CDR3 DNA sequence: TGTGCCAGCGCTGAAGAGGGCGAGCAGTACTTC. It codes for CASAEEGEQYF.

This clonotype was picked up a small number of times. The CDR3 is CASSYKDQETQYF. The CDR3 DNA follows: TGTGCCAGCAGTTACAAGGACCAAGAGACCCAGTACTTC. The rearrangement links TRBV6-2 or TRBV6-3 to TRBJ2-5; D is unresolved. The V and J ends lost 2 bases and 0 bases respectively, with 4 bases between them. The CDR3 has 13 amino acids. CDR1 and CDR2 from the germline V gene are MNHEY and SVGEGT.

This chain links TRBV5-4 with TRBJ2-7; 7 positions match TRBD1. Germline CDR1 and CDR2: SGHNT and YYREEE (reference sequence). The junction had 7 bases not matched to a gene; V was cut back by 2 bases and J by 2 bases. CDR3 length equals 15 residues. The CDR3: CASSFKGQGAYEQYF. In nucleotides, the CDR3 is TGTGCCAGCAGCTTCAAAGGCCAGGGGGCCTACGAGCAGTACTTC. Full variable domain (outside the CDR3, taken from reference TRBV5-4 and TRBJ2-7): ETGVTQSPTHLIKTRGQQVTLRCSSQSGHNTVSWYQQALGQGPQFIFQYYREEENGRGNFPPRFSGLQFPNYSSELNVNALELDDSALYLCASSFKGQGAYEQYFGPGTRLTVT.

The genes are TRBV19 and TRBJ2-2; TRBD1 is a possible D gene (6 bases). In germline, CDR1 is LNHDA, CDR2 SQIVND (reference sequence). The CDR3 consists of 14 residues. V was shortened by 10 bases and J by 5 bases, with 17 bases between the two germline ends. CDR3 region: CATEQGLRTGELFF. CDR3 DNA: TGTGCCACCGAACAGGGCTTGAGGACCGGGGAGCTGTTTTTT.

The J gene is TRBJ1-1, the V gene TRBV6-6; D not certain. V was shortened by 3 bases and J by 1 base, with 18 bases between the two germline ends. The CDR3 has 17 amino acids. Germline lookup yields CDR1 MNHNY and CDR2 SVGAGI (reference sequence). CDR3 loop: CASSYRRVGLGNTEAFF. CDR3 DNA: TGTGCCAGCAGTTATCGGCGGGTAGGGTTGGGGAACACTGAAGCTTTCTTT.

The chain joins TRBV12-3 or TRBV12-4 to TRBJ2-1; 13 bases are a match to TRBD2. Unmatched junction bases numbered 7, after V lost 6 bases and J lost 5 bases. The CDR3 is made up of 16 amino acids. This chain's CDR3 is CASSSRTSGSDNEQFF. The CDR3 region has the DNA TGTGCCAGCAGCTCAAGGACTAGCGGGAGTGACAATGAGCAGTTCTTC.

The genes are TRBV3-1 and TRBJ1-5, with D unresolved. Trimming cost V 1 base and J 0 bases, with 7 bases left between them. CDR1 LGHDT and CDR2 YNNKEL come from the germline V gene (reference sequence). The CDR3 runs 15 residues. The CDR3 region is CASSQGGGSNQPQHF. The CDR3 DNA reads as TGTGCCAGCAGCCAAGGAGGAGGTAGCAATCAGCCCCAGCATTTT.

The V gene is TRBV4-1, the J gene TRBJ1-5; 7 bases map to TRBD1. The V gene end was trimmed by 4 bases and the J gene end by 0 bases; junction bases not matched to a gene: 9. Germline loops: CDR1 MGHRA, CDR2 YSYEKL. The CDR3 runs to 17 residues. The CDR3 loop is CASSLRQGADSNQPQHF. The DNA for the CDR3 is TGCGCCAGCAGCCTTCGACAGGGAGCGGATAGCAATCAGCCCCAGCATTTT.

The chain employs TRBV27 and TRBJ1-2; D is uncertain. Germline V gene lookup returns CDR1 MNHEY and CDR2 SMNVEV (reference sequence). The V and J ends lost 7 bases and 2 bases respectively, with 14 bases between them. This CDR3 is 14 amino acids long. This chain's CDR3 is CASNLRTANYGYTF. CDR3 in DNA: TGTGCCAGCAACCTCCGAACCGCAAACTATGGCTACACCTTC.

Here the CDR3 reads CASSESTTPRNQPQHF. For the CDR3, the DNA is TGTGCCAGCTCAGAGAGCACAACGCCTCGCAATCAGCCCCAGCATTTT. The chain employs TRBV18 and TRBJ1-5; no clear D. Looked up from germline, CDR1 is KGHSH and CDR2 is LQKENI. This CDR3 comprises 16 residues. Trimming stripped 5 bases from V and 2 bases from J, with 16 bases between.

This clonotype was picked up many times. The chain carries TRBV7-2 and TRBJ1-2; D not certain. The CDR3 covers 16 residues. From germline, CDR1 is SGHTA and CDR2 FQGNSA. Trimming took 5 bases from V and 1 from J, leaving 17 bases between them. The CDR3 spells CASSPRGRTLNYGYTF. In DNA, the CDR3 is TGTGCCAGCAGCCCCCGGGGTAGGACCCTTAACTATGGCTACACCTTC.

V and J are TRBV23-1 and TRBJ1-1; D is ambiguous. TRBV23-1 is noted as an ORF with a role that remains uncertain. This CDR3 comprises 15 residues. V was shortened by 0 bases and J by 2 bases, with 10 bases between the two germline ends. The CDR3 region has the DNA TGCGCCAGCAGTCAATCTCTCGGACGCAACACTGAAGCTTTCTTT. Protein sequence: CASSQSLGRNTEAFF.

The chain is built from TRBV11-2 and TRBJ2-1; D assignment may be TRBD1 or TRBD2 (6 bases each). Looked up from germline, CDR1 is SGHAT and CDR2 is FQNNGV. With 7 bases removed from V and 2 bases from J, the gap between germline ends came to 12 bases. This CDR3 has 14 amino acids. As DNA, the CDR3 is TGTGCCAGCAAAGGGGGGAACCCCTACAATGAGCAGTTCTTC. It codes for CASKGGNPYNEQFF.